The 11 T cell receptor beta chains in this list originate from one sample, sequenced in a study of CD8 T cells in Susac syndrome. With random hexamers, about 0.5 to 1 ug RNA was reverse transcribed. TCRdb redid the calling of the immunoSEQ multiplex PCR reads with MiXCR, one entry per CDR3 protein. This sample has tens of thousands of distinct CDR3 sequences; approximately 94% occur once, and the top ten carry 0.2%. The sample taken for sequencing was CD8+ T cells from PBMCs. These receptors came from a human donor in good health.

This chain uses TRBV2 with TRBJ2-1; D gene ambiguous. In germline, CDR1 is SNHLY, CDR2 FYNNEI. Trimming left V 5 bases short and J 9 bases short, with 14 bases between. This CDR3 is 13 amino acids long. DNA for the CDR3: TGTGCCAGCAGTCACCAGACGAACGGTGAGCAGTTCTTC. This codes for CASSHQTNGEQFF.

The chain links TRBV3-1 to TRBJ2-2, with D tentatively TRBD2 (6 bases). V lost 3 bases, J lost 0 bases, and 11 bases lay in between. Germline CDR1 and CDR2: LGHDT and YNNKEL (reference sequence). The CDR3 contains 16 residues. The CDR3 nucleotides read TGTGCCAGCAGCCACCGATCGGGGGCGAACACCGGGGAGCTGTTTTTT. Translated: CASSHRSGANTGELFF.

V and J are TRBV12-3 or TRBV12-4 and TRBJ2-7; 11 positions agree with TRBD1. The junction had 5 bases not matched to a gene; V was cut back by 10 bases and J by 6 bases. This CDR3 has 12 amino acids. CDR3 bases: TGTGCCACCGGGACAGGGGGATTCGAGCAGTACTTC. This encodes CATGTGGFEQYF.

The V and J genes are TRBV6-1 and TRBJ1-1; the D is unclear. This CDR3 contains 13 residues. V was cut by 5 bases and J by 4 bases, with 11 bases left in between. Germline V gene lookup returns CDR1 MNHNS and CDR2 SASEGT. CDR3 sequence: CASSWFPGTEAFF. The DNA for the CDR3 is TGTGCCAGCAGTTGGTTCCCGGGCACTGAAGCTTTCTTT.

The chain uses TRBV7-2 and TRBJ2-7, with D perhaps matching TRBD1 (5 bases). The V and J ends lost 5 bases and 1 base respectively, with 15 bases between them. The germline V gene encodes CDR1 SGHTA and CDR2 FQGNSA. The CDR3 sequence is 15 residues long. CDR3 in amino acids: CASSVTSRASYEQYF. As DNA, the CDR3 is TGTGCCAGCAGCGTAACATCCAGGGCATCCTACGAGCAGTACTTC.

V gene TRBV28 combines with J gene TRBJ1-2; D is uncertain. The V gene's germline CDR1 is MDHEN and CDR2 SYDVKM. Trimming pared 2 bases from V and 4 bases from J, leaving 8 bases between. This CDR3 is 13 amino acids long. This CDR3 reads CASSLGRTYGYTF. The CDR3 bases are TGTGCCAGCAGTTTAGGCAGGACCTATGGCTACACCTTC.

The chain has TRBV6-1 and TRBJ1-5; no clear D. Trimming shortened V by 7 bases and J by 4 bases, and 11 bases separated the two germline ends. Germline V gene sequence: CDR1 MNHNS, CDR2 SASEGT. The CDR3 contains 13 residues. In DNA form, the CDR3 reads TGTGCCAGCACCCACGGGGAAAATCAGCCCCAGCATTTT. Protein sequence: CASTHGENQPQHF.

This clonotype was detected only once. The V gene is TRBV7-9, the J gene TRBJ2-3; 16 positions agree with TRBD2. There are 18 residues in the CDR3. Germline V CDR1 and CDR2: SEHNR, FQNEAQ (reference sequence). V lost 2 bases and J lost 5; bases outside the gene matches: 7. This CDR3 reads CASSLPPGLAGGRDTQYF. The CDR3, as DNA: TGTGCCAGCAGCTTACCACCGGGACTAGCGGGAGGGAGAGATACGCAGTATTTT.

The chain joins TRBV12-3 or TRBV12-4 to TRBJ2-7; 9 bases are shared with TRBD1. With 6 bases clipped from V and 4 bases from J, the junction kept 10 bases outside the gene matches. CDR3 length: 15 amino acids. The CDR3 DNA reads TGTGCCAGCAGACCATTCCCGGGACAGGGTTACGAGCAGTACTTC. This translates into CASRPFPGQGYEQYF.

The CDR3 reads CASSLSTSGGPSYNEQFF. The CDR3 coding sequence is TGTGCCAGCAGCCTTTCGACTAGCGGGGGCCCTTCCTACAATGAGCAGTTCTTC. The rearrangement joins TRBV7-6 to TRBJ2-1; 12 bases match TRBD2. V was pared by 5 bases and J by 1 base, with 9 bases of the junction left unmatched. CDR1 is SGHVS, CDR2 FNYEAQ, per germline. This CDR3 has 18 amino acids. Based on the CDR3 plus reference TRBV7-6 and TRBJ2-1, the full variable domain is GAGVSQSPRYKVTKRGQDVALRCDPISGHVSLYWYRQALGQGPEFLTYFNYEAQQDKSGLPNDRFSAERPEGSISTLTIQRTEQRDSAMYRCASSLSTSGGPSYNEQFFGPGTRLTVL.

The rearrangement joins TRBV5-6 to TRBJ1-5; 7 nucleotides agree with TRBD1. V was clipped by 0 bases and J by 6 bases; unmatched bases: 6. The CDR3 totals 15 residues. Germline V gene sequence: CDR1 SGHDT, CDR2 YYEEEE. The CDR3: CASSLAGQSVQPQHF. As DNA, the CDR3 is TGTGCCAGCAGCTTGGCGGGACAGAGTGTTCAGCCCCAGCATTTT.